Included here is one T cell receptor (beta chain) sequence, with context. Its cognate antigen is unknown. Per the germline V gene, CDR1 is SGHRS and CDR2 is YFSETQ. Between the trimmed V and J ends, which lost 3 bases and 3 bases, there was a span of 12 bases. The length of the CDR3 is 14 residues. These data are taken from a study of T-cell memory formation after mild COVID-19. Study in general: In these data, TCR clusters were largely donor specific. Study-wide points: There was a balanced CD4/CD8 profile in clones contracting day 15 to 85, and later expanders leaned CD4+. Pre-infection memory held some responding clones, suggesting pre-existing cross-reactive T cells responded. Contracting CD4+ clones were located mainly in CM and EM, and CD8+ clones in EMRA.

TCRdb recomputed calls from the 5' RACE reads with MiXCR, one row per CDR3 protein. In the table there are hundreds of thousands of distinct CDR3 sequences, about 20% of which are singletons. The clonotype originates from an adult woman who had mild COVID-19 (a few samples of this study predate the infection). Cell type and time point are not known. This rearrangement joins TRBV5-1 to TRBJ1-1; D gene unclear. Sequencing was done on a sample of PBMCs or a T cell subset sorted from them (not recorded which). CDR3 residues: CASSSDPGDTEAFF. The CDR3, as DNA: TGCGCCAGCAGCTCGGACCCAGGAGACACTGAAGCTTTCTTT.